This T cell receptor (beta chain) appears in the sequencing data of a study of CD4 T cells in relation to SARS-CoV-2 and coronaviruses. About the study: Crossreactive spike epitopes shared across donors were mapped to their HLA restriction.

In the case of this clone: As yet, its antigen is unknown.

Findings of the study overall: Compared with monoreactive clones, crossreactive clones showed significantly weaker SARS-CoV-2 expansion.

Germline V lookup: CDR1 SNHLY, CDR2 FYNNEI. The CDR3 runs to 12 residues. Trimming removed 0 bases at V and 4 bases at J, with 4 bases between. The assay was immunoSEQ multiplex PCR, and TCRdb's table has in-frame clones only and misses some. The repertoire has tens of thousands of clones, 80% to 90% of them found once; the top ten carry approximately 3%. The TCR comes from an adult with COVID-19. The gene calls are TRBV2 and TRBJ2-7, with no clear D. The sample consisted of memory CD4+ T cells from PBMCs. CDR3: CASSEARYEQYF. DNA for the CDR3: TGTGCCAGCAGTGAAGCCCGGTACGAGCAGTACTTC.